Listed here are 3 T cell receptor beta chains from one sample, sequenced in a study of shared clonotypes between healthy human individuals. Sequencing was performed with immunoSEQ multiplex PCR; in TCRdb, only in-frame clones are kept and a portion is missing. This repertoire shows around 620,000 clones, 90% to 95% found once; its top ten account for approximately 0.11%. CD45RO-negative CD8 cells positively selected for CCR7 made up the naive population, which excluded terminally differentiated effector memory CD45RA+ cells. The sample was naive CD8+ T cells sorted from blood. The origin of the receptors is a woman aged 25 to 39 in good health.

The CDR3 DNA sequence: TGTGCCAGCAGCTTGGATGGGCATCAGCCCCAGCATTTT. Its translation: CASSLDGHQPQHF. J is TRBJ1-5 and V is TRBV5-4, with D unclear. The germline CDR1 and CDR2 sequences are SGHNT and YYREEE (reference sequence). Trimming left V 0 bases short and J 5 bases short, with 6 bases between. This CDR3 has 13 residues.

V gene TRBV27 combines with J gene TRBJ1-1; D is unclear. The CDR3 extends over 12 amino acids. Per the germline V gene, CDR1 is MNHEY and CDR2 is SMNVEV (reference sequence). Trimming took 3 bases from V and 6 from J, leaving 8 bases between them. This chain's CDR3 is CASSFLGSEAFF. The DNA of the CDR3 is TGTGCCAGCAGTTTTCTGGGCTCTGAAGCTTTCTTT.

The chain couples TRBV27 to TRBJ2-5, with a tentative D call TRBD2 (5 bases). Gene TRBJ2-7 matches the end of the DNA better, so the J call may be wrong. The CDR3 loop spans 14 amino acids. The germline CDR1 and CDR2 sequences are MNHEY and SMNVEV (reference sequence). CDR3 amino acids: CASSISGSNYEQYF. CDR3 coding DNA: TGTGCCAGCAGTATAAGCGGATCAAACTACGAGCAGTACTTC.